This T cell receptor (beta chain) was obtained from a study of tumor and adjacent non-tumor tissue in lung cancer. As for the study in general: Histology: about twelve adenocarcinoma, 2 squamous cell carcinoma, 1 small cell lung cancer.

RNA was extracted from bulk tissue without any cell sorting. Newly diagnosed lung cancer patients had thoracic surgery in China, August–November 2014, without prior chemotherapy. The sample holds many counts of this clonotype. Its target is not known. Study-level results: TCR diversity was significantly greater in tumor than normal lung tissue. Top 100 clones took a larger repertoire share in normal lung.

A modified ARM-PCR protocol with three rounds of nested PCR amplified TCRbeta. Each CDR3 protein is one row after TCRdb ran MiXCR on the multiplex PCR reads. The data show around 70,000 distinct CDR3 sequences, 60% seen once. Trimming removed 7 bases from V and 7 bases from J, with 17 bases in between. This CDR3 is 13 amino acids long. CDR1 and CDR2 from the germline V gene are SQVTM and ANQGSEA. The material sequenced was lung tumor tissue. The chain combines TRBV29-1 with TRBJ2-1, with D possibly matching TRBD2 (6 bases). This TCR came from a man between 50 and 59 years old with non-small cell lung cancer. In DNA, the CDR3 is TGCAGCGGCACAAGGCTAGCGAGGAATGAGCAGTTCTTC. Amino acid sequence: CSGTRLARNEQFF.